The following is a T cell receptor (beta chain) sequence with its context. What it recognizes is unknown. This entry belongs to a study of shared clonotypes between healthy human individuals. Findings and caveats of the study: Roughly 5% of naive CD4 clonotypes were common to several donors. Sequencing depth was expected to influence donor clonotype sharing.

Samples underwent the assay at deep level. Splitting of each subset's genomic DNA was done evenly across several immunoSEQ plates. Profiled with immunoSEQ multiplex PCR; TCRdb holds only in-frame clones, not every one. The data contain about 2 million clones, approximately 94% of them singletons. The germline V gene has CDR1 MNHNS and CDR2 SASEGT. This CDR3 contains 17 residues. The V end was cut by 4 bases, the J end by 4 bases, with 20 bases between. CD45RO-negative CD8 cells positively selected for CCR7 made up the naive population, which excluded terminally differentiated effector memory CD45RA+ cells.

This receptor was taken from a man aged 18 to 35 in good health. The chain is built from TRBV6-1 and TRBJ1-3; D possibly corresponds to TRBD1 (6 bases). The sequenced material came from naive CD8+ T cells sorted from blood. DNA of the CDR3: TGTGCCAGCAGTGGTCCGGGGGGCGCTACCGTGGGAAACACCATATATTTT. It specifies CASSGPGGATVGNTIYF.